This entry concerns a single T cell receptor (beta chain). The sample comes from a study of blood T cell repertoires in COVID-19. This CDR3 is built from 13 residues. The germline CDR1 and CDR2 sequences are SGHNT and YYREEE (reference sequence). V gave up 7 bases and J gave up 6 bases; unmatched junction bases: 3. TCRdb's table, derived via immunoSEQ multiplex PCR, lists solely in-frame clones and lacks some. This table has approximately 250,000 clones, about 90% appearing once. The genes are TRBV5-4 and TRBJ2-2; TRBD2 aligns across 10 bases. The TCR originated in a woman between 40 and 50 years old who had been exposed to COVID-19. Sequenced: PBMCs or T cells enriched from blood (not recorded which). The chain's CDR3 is CASGTSVAGELFF. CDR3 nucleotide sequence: TGTGCCAGCGGGACTAGCGTAGCCGGGGAGCTGTTTTTT.